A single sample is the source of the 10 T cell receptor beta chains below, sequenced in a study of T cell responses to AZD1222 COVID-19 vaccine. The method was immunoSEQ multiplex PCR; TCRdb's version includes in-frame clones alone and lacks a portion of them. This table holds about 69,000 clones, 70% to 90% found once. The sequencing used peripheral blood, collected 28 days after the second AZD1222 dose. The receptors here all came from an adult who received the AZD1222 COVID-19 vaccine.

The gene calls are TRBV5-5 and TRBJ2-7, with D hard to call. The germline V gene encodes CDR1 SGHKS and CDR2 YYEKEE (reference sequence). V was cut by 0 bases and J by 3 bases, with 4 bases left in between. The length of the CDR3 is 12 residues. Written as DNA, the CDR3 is TGTGCCAGCAGCTTGGTTGGCTACGAGCAGTACTTC. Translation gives CASSLVGYEQYF.

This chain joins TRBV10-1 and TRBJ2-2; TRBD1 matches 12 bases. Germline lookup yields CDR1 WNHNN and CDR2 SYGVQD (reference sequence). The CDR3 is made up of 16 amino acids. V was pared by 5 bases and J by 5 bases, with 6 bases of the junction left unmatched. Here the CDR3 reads CASSSRGQGATGELFF. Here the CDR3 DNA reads TGCGCCAGCAGTTCAAGGGGACAGGGGGCGACCGGGGAGCTGTTTTTT.

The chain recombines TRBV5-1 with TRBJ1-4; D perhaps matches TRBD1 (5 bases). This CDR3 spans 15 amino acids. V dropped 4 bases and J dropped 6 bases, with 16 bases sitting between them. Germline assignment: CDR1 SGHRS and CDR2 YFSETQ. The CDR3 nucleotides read TGCGCCAGCAGCCCCGGGGGTGGTAATGATGAAAAACTGTTTTTT. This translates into CASSPGGGNDEKLFF. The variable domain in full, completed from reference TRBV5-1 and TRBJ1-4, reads KAGVTQTPRYLIKTRGQQVTLSCSPISGHRSVSWYQQTPGQGLQFLFEYFSETQRNKGNFPGRFSGRQFSNSRSEMNVSTLELGDSALYLCASSPGGGNDEKLFFGSGTQLSVL.

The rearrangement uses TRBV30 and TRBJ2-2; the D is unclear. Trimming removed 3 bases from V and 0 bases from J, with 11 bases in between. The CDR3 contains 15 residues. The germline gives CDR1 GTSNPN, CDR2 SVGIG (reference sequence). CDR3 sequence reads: CAWRKPFANTGELFF. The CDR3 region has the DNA TGTGCCTGGAGGAAACCATTCGCGAACACCGGGGAGCTGTTTTTT.

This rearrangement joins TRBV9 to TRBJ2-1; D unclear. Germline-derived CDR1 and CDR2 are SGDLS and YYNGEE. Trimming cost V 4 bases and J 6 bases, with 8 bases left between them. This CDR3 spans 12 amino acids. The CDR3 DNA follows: TGTGCCAGCAGCTCTGGATTCAATGAGCAGTTCTTC. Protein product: CASSSGFNEQFF.

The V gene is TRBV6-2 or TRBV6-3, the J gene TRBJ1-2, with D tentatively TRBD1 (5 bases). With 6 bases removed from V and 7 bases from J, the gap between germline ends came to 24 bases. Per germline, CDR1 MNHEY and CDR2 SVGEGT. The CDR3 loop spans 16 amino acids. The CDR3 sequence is CASSLRDGQISGGYTF. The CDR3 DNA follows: TGTGCCAGCAGCCTCCGGGACGGGCAAATTTCAGGTGGCTACACCTTC.

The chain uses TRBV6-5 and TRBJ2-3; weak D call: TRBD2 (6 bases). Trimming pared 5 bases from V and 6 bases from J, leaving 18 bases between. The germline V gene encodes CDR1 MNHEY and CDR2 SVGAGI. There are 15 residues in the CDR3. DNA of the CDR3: TGTGCCAGCAGTCAACGAAGGGACTTCCGGGATACGCAGTATTTT. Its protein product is CASSQRRDFRDTQYF.

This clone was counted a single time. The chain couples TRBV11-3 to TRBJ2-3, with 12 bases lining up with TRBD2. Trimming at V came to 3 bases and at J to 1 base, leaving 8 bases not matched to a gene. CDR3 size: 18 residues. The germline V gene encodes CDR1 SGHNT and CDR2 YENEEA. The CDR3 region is CASSFGLAGGHGTDTQYF. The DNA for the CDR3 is TGTGCCAGCAGCTTTGGGCTAGCGGGGGGGCACGGCACAGATACGCAGTATTTT.

The CDR3 DNA reads as TGTGCCAGCAGTCCCGGGGCCTCCTACGAGCAGTACTTC. This gives the protein CASSPGASYEQYF. V is TRBV12-3 or TRBV12-4 and J is TRBJ2-7; D possibly uses TRBD1 or TRBD2 (5 bases each). The length of the CDR3 is 13 residues. Trimming stripped 5 bases from V and 0 bases from J, with 8 bases between.

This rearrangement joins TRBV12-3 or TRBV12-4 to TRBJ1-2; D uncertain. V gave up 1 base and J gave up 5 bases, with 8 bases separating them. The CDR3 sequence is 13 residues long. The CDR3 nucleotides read TGTGCCAGCAGTTTAGGGATGCCATATGGCTACACCTTC. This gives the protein CASSLGMPYGYTF.